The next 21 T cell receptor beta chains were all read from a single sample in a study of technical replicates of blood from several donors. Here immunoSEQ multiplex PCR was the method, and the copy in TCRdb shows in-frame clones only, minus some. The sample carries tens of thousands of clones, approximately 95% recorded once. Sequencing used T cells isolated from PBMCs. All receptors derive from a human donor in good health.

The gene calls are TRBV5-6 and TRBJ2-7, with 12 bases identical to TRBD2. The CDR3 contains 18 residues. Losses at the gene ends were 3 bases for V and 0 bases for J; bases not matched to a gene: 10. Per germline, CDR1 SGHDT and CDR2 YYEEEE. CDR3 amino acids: CASSSSGLAGVISYEQYF. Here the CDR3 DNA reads TGTGCCAGCAGCTCATCGGGACTAGCGGGCGTTATCTCCTACGAGCAGTACTTC.

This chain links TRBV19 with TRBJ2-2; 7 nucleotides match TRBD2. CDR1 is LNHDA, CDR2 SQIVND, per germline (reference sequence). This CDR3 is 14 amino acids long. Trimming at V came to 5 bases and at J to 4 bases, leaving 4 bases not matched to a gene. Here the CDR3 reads CASSAGGFTGELFF. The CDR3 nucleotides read TGTGCCAGTAGTGCCGGGGGGTTCACCGGGGAGCTGTTTTTT.

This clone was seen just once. CDR3 sequence reads: CASSGGEGRTLYEQYF. As DNA, the CDR3 is TGTGCCAGCAGTGGGGGGGAAGGCAGGACCCTCTACGAGCAGTACTTC. This chain uses TRBV2 with TRBJ2-7, with D maybe TRBD2 (6 bases). Germline V gene sequence: CDR1 SNHLY, CDR2 FYNNEI. This CDR3 comprises 16 residues. Trimming shortened V by 4 bases and J by 3 bases, and 19 bases separated the two germline ends.

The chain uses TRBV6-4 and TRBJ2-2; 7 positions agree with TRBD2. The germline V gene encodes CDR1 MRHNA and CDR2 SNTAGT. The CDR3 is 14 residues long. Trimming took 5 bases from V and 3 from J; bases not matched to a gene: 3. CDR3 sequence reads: CASSFREDTGELFF. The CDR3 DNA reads TGTGCCAGCAGTTTCCGGGAGGACACCGGGGAGCTGTTTTTT.

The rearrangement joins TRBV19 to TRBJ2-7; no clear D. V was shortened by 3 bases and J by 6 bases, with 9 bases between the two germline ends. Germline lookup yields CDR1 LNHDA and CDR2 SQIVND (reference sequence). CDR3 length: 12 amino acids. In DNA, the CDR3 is TGTGCCAGTAGTATGTCCTCGGGCGAGCAGTACTTC. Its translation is CASSMSSGEQYF.

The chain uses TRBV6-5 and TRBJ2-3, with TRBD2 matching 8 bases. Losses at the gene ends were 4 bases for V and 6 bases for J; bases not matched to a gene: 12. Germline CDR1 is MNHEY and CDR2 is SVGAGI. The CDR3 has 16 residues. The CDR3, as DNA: TGTGCCAGCAGTTGGATGGCGGGAGGTCCCACGGATACGCAGTATTTT. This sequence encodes CASSWMAGGPTDTQYF.

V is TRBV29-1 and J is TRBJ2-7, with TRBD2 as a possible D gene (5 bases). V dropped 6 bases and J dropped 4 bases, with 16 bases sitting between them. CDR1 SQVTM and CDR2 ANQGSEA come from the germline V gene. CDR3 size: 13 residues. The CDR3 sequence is CSVAVGNLYEQYF. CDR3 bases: TGCAGCGTCGCTGTCGGGAATCTGTACGAGCAGTACTTC.

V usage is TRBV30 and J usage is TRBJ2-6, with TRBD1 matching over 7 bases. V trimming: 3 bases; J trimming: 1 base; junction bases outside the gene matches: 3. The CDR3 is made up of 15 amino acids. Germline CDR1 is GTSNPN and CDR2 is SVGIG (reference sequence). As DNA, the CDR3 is TGTGCCTGGAGAGAACAGGGGTCTGGGGCCAACGTCCTGACTTTC. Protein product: CAWREQGSGANVLTF.

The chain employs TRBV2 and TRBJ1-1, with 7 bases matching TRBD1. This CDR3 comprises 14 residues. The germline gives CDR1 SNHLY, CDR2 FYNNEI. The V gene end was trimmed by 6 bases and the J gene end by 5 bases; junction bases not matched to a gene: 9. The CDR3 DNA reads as TGTGCCAGCAGGGAACAGGGGAGAGTAACTGAAGCTTTCTTT. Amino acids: CASREQGRVTEAFF.

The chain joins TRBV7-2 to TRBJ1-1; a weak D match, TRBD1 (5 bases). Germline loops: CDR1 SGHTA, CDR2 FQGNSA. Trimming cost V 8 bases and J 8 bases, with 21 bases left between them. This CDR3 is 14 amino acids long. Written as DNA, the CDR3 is TGTGCCAGCGCTCTCGGCAGGGTCGCTGCCGAAGCTTTCTTT. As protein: CASALGRVAAEAFF.

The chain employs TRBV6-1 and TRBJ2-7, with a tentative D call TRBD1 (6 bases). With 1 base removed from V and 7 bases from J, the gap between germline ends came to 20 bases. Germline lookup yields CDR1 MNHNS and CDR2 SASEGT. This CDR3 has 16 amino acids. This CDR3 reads CASSEGGRPEVNEQYF. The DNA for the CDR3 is TGTGCCAGCAGTGAAGGGGGGCGGCCTGAGGTGAATGAGCAGTACTTC.

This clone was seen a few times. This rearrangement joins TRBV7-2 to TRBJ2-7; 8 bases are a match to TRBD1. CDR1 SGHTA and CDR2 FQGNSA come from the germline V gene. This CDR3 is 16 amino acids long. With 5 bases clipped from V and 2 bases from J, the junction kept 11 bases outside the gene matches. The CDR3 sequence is CASSKHGQGAPYEQYF. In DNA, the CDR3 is TGTGCCAGCAGCAAACACGGACAGGGAGCACCCTACGAGCAGTACTTC. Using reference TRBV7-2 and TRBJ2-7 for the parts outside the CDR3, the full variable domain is GAGVSQSPSNKVTEKGKDVELRCDPISGHTALYWYRQSLGQGLEFLIYFQGNSAPDKSGLPSDRFSAERTGGSVSTLTIQRTQQEDSAVYLCASSKHGQGAPYEQYFGPGTRLTVT.

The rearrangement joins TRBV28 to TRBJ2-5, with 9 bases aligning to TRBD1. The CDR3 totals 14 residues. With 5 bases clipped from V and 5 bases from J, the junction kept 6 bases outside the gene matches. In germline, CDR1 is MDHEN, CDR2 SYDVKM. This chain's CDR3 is CASSPGQGRETQYF. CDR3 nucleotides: TGTGCCAGCAGTCCCGGACAGGGGCGGGAGACCCAGTACTTC.

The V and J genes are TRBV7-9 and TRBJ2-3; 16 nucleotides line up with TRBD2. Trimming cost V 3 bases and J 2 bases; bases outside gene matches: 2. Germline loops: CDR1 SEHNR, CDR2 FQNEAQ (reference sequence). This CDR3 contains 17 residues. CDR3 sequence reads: CASSLGTSGGVTDTQYF. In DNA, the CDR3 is TGTGCCAGCAGCTTGGGGACTAGCGGGGGGGTCACAGATACGCAGTATTTT.

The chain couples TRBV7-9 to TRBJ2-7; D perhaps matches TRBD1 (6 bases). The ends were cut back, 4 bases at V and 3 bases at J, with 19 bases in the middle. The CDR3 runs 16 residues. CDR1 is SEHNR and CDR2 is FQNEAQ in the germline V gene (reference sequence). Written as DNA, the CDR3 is TGTGCCAGCAGCTCAACCGCCCGGGACACCCTCTACGAGCAGTACTTC. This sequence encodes CASSSTARDTLYEQYF.

This CDR3 reads CASSRPSAGEQFF. The CDR3 region has the DNA TGCGCCAGCAGCCGACCTAGCGCGGGTGAGCAGTTCTTC. The chain is built from TRBV4-1 and TRBJ2-1, with D possibly being TRBD2 (6 bases). The germline gives CDR1 MGHRA, CDR2 YSYEKL. V lost 4 bases and J 9 bases, leaving 13 bases between the germline ends. The CDR3 sequence is 13 residues long.

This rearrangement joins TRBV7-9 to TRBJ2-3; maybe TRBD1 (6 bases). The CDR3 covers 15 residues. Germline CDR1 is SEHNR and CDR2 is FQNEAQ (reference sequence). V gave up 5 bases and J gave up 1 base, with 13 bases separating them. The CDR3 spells CASSLQGQRTDTQYF. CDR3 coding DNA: TGTGCCAGCAGCCTCCAGGGGCAACGCACAGATACGCAGTATTTT.

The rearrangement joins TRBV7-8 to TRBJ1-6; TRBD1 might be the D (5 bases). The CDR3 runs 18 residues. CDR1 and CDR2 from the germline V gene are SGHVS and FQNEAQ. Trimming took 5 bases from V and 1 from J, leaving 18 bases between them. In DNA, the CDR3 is TGTGCCAGCAGCCGGGCCGGGGGGGAGGTTTCCTATAATTCACCCCTCCACTTT. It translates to CASSRAGGEVSYNSPLHF.

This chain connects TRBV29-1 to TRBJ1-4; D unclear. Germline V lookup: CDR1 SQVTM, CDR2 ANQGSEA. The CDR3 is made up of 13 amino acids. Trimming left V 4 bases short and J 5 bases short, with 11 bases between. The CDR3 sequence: CSVARSNNEKLFF. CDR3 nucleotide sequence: TGCAGCGTTGCGAGATCTAACAATGAAAAACTGTTTTTT.

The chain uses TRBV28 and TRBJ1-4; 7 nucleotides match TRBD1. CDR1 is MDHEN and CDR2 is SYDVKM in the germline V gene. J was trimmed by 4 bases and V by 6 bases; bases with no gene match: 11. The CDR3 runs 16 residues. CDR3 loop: CASSYLGTESNEKLFF. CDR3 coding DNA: TGTGCCAGCAGCTACTTAGGGACAGAGAGTAATGAAAAACTGTTTTTT.

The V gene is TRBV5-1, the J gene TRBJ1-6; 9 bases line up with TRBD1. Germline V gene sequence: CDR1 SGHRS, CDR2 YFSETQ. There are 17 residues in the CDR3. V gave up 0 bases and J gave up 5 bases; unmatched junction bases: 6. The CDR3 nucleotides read TGCGCCAGCAGCTTGGGGCCTCGACAGGGGGATAATTCACCCCTCCACTTT. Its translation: CASSLGPRQGDNSPLHF.